Shown below are 20 T cell receptor beta chains from a single sample sequenced in a study of cytomegalovirus exposure and HLA in healthy donors. PCR employed 60 Vbeta and 13 Jbeta primers. The data were produced by immunoSEQ multiplex PCR, yet TCRdb's version contains in-frame clones alone and is incomplete. Among fewer than 200,000 clones, 82% were seen once, and the ten largest hold approximately 1.5%. Sequenced material: PBMCs. These TCRs come from a girl between 10 and 17 years old in good health and CMV-seropositive.

This clone has only a few counts. This chain connects TRBV6-6 to TRBJ2-5; TRBD2 is a possible D gene (7 bases). The CDR3 sequence is 16 residues long. Germline V gives CDR1 MNHNY, CDR2 SVGAGI (reference sequence). V lost 2 bases and J 5 bases, leaving 18 bases between the germline ends. In DNA form, the CDR3 reads TGTGCCAGCAGTTACCCTTGGGGGGGCGGGCAGGAGACCCAGTACTTC. This translates into CASSYPWGGGQETQYF.

The chain joins TRBV18 to TRBJ1-1, with 8 bases identical to TRBD1. Germline assignment: CDR1 KGHSH and CDR2 LQKENI. J gave up 1 base and V 3 bases, and 4 bases lay outside the gene matches. The CDR3 has 15 residues. The CDR3 DNA reads as TGTGCCAGCTCACCCGGAGGACAGGGGAACACTGAAGCTTTCTTT. It yields the protein CASSPGGQGNTEAFF.

This clone was seen more than once but under ten times. In the same sample, other DNA sequences code for this CDR3. This chain joins TRBV6-5 and TRBJ1-5; D gene unclear. Trimming stripped 2 bases from V and 2 bases from J, with 4 bases between. Germline V gives CDR1 MNHEY, CDR2 SVGAGI. The CDR3 runs to 13 residues. The CDR3 here is CASSYAGNQPQHF. The CDR3 region has the DNA TGTGCCAGCAGTTACGCGGGCAATCAGCCCCAGCATTTT.

This chain links TRBV5-4 with TRBJ2-1; D remains ambiguous. This CDR3 is built from 14 residues. V gave up 4 bases and J gave up 8 bases, with 16 bases separating them. CDR1 is SGHNT and CDR2 is YYREEE in the germline V gene (reference sequence). CDR3 in amino acids: CASSARNGLDEQFF. CDR3 DNA: TGTGCCAGCAGCGCCCGAAACGGTCTTGATGAGCAGTTCTTC.

The chain employs TRBV4-1 and TRBJ1-3, with 9 bases lining up with TRBD1. V was pared by 1 base and J by 4 bases, with 5 bases of the junction left unmatched. This CDR3 spans 16 amino acids. From germline, CDR1 is MGHRA and CDR2 YSYEKL. The DNA of the CDR3 is TGCGCCAGCAGCCAAGTCGGACAGGGGCGAGGAAACACCATATATTTT. Translated: CASSQVGQGRGNTIYF.

V usage is TRBV18 and J usage is TRBJ2-7, with a possible D match to TRBD1 (5 bases). Germline-derived CDR1 and CDR2 are KGHSH and LQKENI. This CDR3 comprises 14 residues. The ends were cut back, 3 bases at V and 1 base at J, with 10 bases in the middle. The CDR3 nucleotides read TGTGCCAGCTCACCTCTACAGGATTCCTACGAGCAGTACTTC. Protein sequence: CASSPLQDSYEQYF.

This clone was observed once. This rearrangement joins TRBV9 to TRBJ1-2; D remains ambiguous. CDR1 and CDR2 (germline): SGDLS, YYNGEE. Between the trimmed V and J ends, which lost 3 bases and 2 bases, there was a span of 8 bases. The CDR3 totals 13 residues. In DNA, the CDR3 is TGTGCCAGCAGCGCGGGTCTAAACTATGGCTACACCTTC. It is translated as CASSAGLNYGYTF.

The J gene is TRBJ2-1, the V gene TRBV4-1; TRBD2 aligns across 8 bases. Germline CDR1 MGHRA, CDR2 YSYEKL. J gave up 7 bases and V 0 bases, and 5 bases lay outside the gene matches. The CDR3 extends over 15 amino acids. The CDR3 sequence is CASSQDRRGRNEQFF. The CDR3 nucleotides read TGCGCCAGCAGCCAAGATCGGCGCGGGAGGAATGAGCAGTTCTTC.

This clone was picked up a small number of times. The V call is TRBV7-2, the J call TRBJ2-6; TRBD2 agrees at 9 bases. V lost 0 bases to trimming and J lost 1 base; unmatched junction nucleotides: 4. Germline lookup yields CDR1 SGHTA and CDR2 FQGNSA. This CDR3 contains 18 residues. As DNA, the CDR3 is TGTGCCAGCAGCTTAGCCGGGACTAGCCTATCTGGGGCCAACGTCCTGACTTTC. It specifies CASSLAGTSLSGANVLTF. Combining the CDR3 with reference TRBV7-2 and TRBJ2-6 gives the whole variable domain GAGVSQSPSNKVTEKGKDVELRCDPISGHTALYWYRQSLGQGLEFLIYFQGNSAPDKSGLPSDRFSAERTGGSVSTLTIQRTQQEDSAVYLCASSLAGTSLSGANVLTFGAGSRLTVL.

The V and J genes are TRBV19 and TRBJ2-1, with D hard to call. V lost 6 bases to trimming and J lost 6 bases, with 21 bases between them. CDR1 is LNHDA, CDR2 SQIVND, per germline (reference sequence). The CDR3 consists of 16 residues. The chain's CDR3 is CASSSDRVTPFNEQFF. The CDR3 DNA reads as TGTGCCAGTAGCTCTGACCGGGTCACACCCTTCAATGAGCAGTTCTTC.

This chain uses TRBV7-2 with TRBJ2-1, with 9 positions matching TRBD1. This CDR3 region has 13 residues. Germline CDR1 reads SGHTA; CDR2 reads FQGNSA. The J segment lost 10 bases and the V segment lost 5 bases, leaving 6 bases of the junction unmatched. CDR3 amino acids: CASSLQGALEQFF. CDR3 in DNA: TGTGCCAGCAGCCTACAGGGGGCGCTGGAGCAGTTCTTC.

This clone has more than one count but fewer than ten. This chain connects TRBV28 to TRBJ1-2, with TRBD1 matching 12 bases. CDR3 size: 18 residues. The germline V gene encodes CDR1 MDHEN and CDR2 SYDVKM. Losses at the gene ends were 6 bases for V and 6 bases for J; bases not matched to a gene: 17. The CDR3 DNA is TGTGCCAGCAGAAAACCCGGGACAGGGGGCACCCGAGGGGATGGCTACACCTTC. Protein product: CASRKPGTGGTRGDGYTF.

The table lists this clone with a few counts. The chain employs TRBV28 and TRBJ1-5; D unresolved. The CDR3 extends over 14 amino acids. Germline loops: CDR1 MDHEN, CDR2 SYDVKM. Trimming took 1 base from V and 4 from J, leaving 8 bases between them. CDR3 protein: CASSLSGLNQPQHF. For the CDR3, the DNA is TGTGCCAGCAGTTTATCAGGACTTAATCAGCCCCAGCATTTT.

The J gene is TRBJ2-1, the V gene TRBV4-2, with TRBD2 identical over 8 bases. CDR1 and CDR2 from the germline V gene are LGHNA and YNFKEQ. The length of the CDR3 is 17 residues. V lost 0 bases, J lost 5 bases, and 9 bases stayed unmatched. This CDR3 reads CASSQDLGGRYNNEQFF. Written as DNA, the CDR3 is TGTGCCAGCAGCCAAGATCTTGGCGGGAGGTACAACAATGAGCAGTTCTTC.

The chain recombines TRBV11-2 with TRBJ1-1; D call uncertain. Germline CDR1 SGHAT, CDR2 FQNNGV. Trimming took off 0 bases at V and 0 bases at J, with 11 bases between the two ends. This CDR3 contains 16 residues. CDR3 sequence (DNA): TGTGCCAGCAGCTTAGATTTTGATGGCTTGAACACTGAAGCTTTCTTT. This gives the protein CASSLDFDGLNTEAFF.

V and J are TRBV4-3 and TRBJ1-3, with D uncertain. CDR1 LGHNA and CDR2 YSLEER come from the germline V gene. V lost 0 bases and J 4 bases, leaving 10 bases between the germline ends. CDR3 size: 15 residues. DNA of the CDR3: TGCGCCAGCAGCCAAGAAACAGACCCGGGAAACACCATATATTTT. It specifies CASSQETDPGNTIYF.

V is TRBV9 and J is TRBJ2-1; TRBD1 aligns across 8 bases. V was pared by 3 bases and J by 7 bases, with 6 bases of the junction left unmatched. The CDR3 extends over 14 amino acids. Germline CDR1 is SGDLS and CDR2 is YYNGEE. The CDR3 loop reads CASSAGQGGNEQFF. CDR3 bases: TGTGCCAGCAGCGCCGGACAGGGTGGGAATGAGCAGTTCTTC.

The chain couples TRBV7-3 to TRBJ2-7; 7 nucleotides line up with TRBD1. Germline assignment: CDR1 SGHTA and CDR2 FQGTGA. This CDR3 contains 13 residues. Germline trimming cut 1 base from V and 5 bases from J; bases unmatched to any gene: 2. DNA of the CDR3: TGTGCCAGCAGCTTAATTCAGGGGGACGAGCAGTACTTC. Translated, it gives CASSLIQGDEQYF.

This chain uses TRBV2 with TRBJ1-2; tentative D call: TRBD1 (6 bases). V was clipped by 7 bases and J by 8 bases, with 20 bases between them. The V gene's germline CDR1 is SNHLY and CDR2 FYNNEI. This CDR3 region has 14 residues. The CDR3 region is CASTLEDSGGGYTF. The CDR3 region has the DNA TGTGCCAGCACCCTTGAGGACAGCGGAGGCGGCTACACCTTC.

The CDR3 DNA follows: TGTGCCAGCTTCGTAGGGGGTCCATATAGCAATCAGCCCCAGCATTTT. Translated: CASFVGGPYSNQPQHF. V is TRBV21-1 and J is TRBJ1-5; TRBD1 reflects the table's D call only, with no check against the DNA. TRBV21-1 is shown as a pseudogene. The CDR3 has 16 residues.